The clone carrying this T cell receptor (beta chain) was counted many times. Study processing details: Ranging from roughly 23,224 to 690,600, TCR counts per sample had a median value of approximately 99,000. MiXCR was run by TCRdb on the RACE reads, yielding one entry per CDR3 protein. These V and J calls rely on TCRdb rather than the paper's analysis. Here the sample spans tens of thousands of distinct CDR3 sequences, 10% to 13% being singletons. The data are from a study of human T cells and chemical hapten exposure. Study-level information: Per-sample TCR yield variation was attributed mainly to small pooled library volume differences.

Regarding time point: patch test 1, 2 weeks after DPC sensitization. Treatment of the sample: therapeutic diphenylcyclopropenone sensitization with weekly scalp DPC. The CDR3 is made up of 17 amino acids. Germline V CDR1 and CDR2: DFQATT, SNEGSKA (reference sequence). Trimming took 0 bases from V and 0 from J; bases not matched to a gene: 10. This sequence was found in a man aged 35 to 55 with alopecia areata. Some clones in this sample may be carry-over from other donors' samples. This rearrangement joins TRBV20-1 to TRBJ1-1, with 7 bases that match TRBD1. This specimen was whole blood, taken in connection with sensitization to the hapten diphenylcyclopropenone (DPC). This CDR3 reads CSARDHRTGYLNTEAFF. As DNA, the CDR3 is TGCAGTGCTAGAGATCATAGGACAGGTTATTTGAACACTGAAGCTTTCTTT.